The clone carrying this TCR beta chain rates as medium-sized (0.01 to 0.1%). Its antigen is as yet unknown. Every patient underwent thyroid surgery untreated. This record belongs to a study of metastatic and nonmetastatic thyroid tumors. Overall study: Thyroid patients, malignant and benign, had repertoires compared across blood and tumor or nodule tissue. Study results and caveats: Within blood and tumor, benign nodules reportedly had significantly lower TCR beta diversity than malignant thyroid tumors did.

Original processing methods: To classify distant metastasis in papillary thyroid cancer, a model was built from CDR3 differences across clinicopathological groups. MiXCR was used by TCRdb to re-call the PCR reads. The V and J calls shown here were made by TCRdb, not taken from the authors' results. The data hold about 6,500 clones, with 15% to 20% observed a single time. V was clipped by 5 bases and J by 5 bases; unmatched bases: 11. Germline CDR1 SEHNR, CDR2 FQNEAQ (reference sequence). The CDR3 is 15 amino acids. The chain recombines TRBV7-9 with TRBJ1-1, with 7 bases matching TRBD1. Sequenced sample: adjacent normal tissue. This receptor was obtained from a male donor with papillary thyroid cancer or a benign thyroid nodule (not recorded which). Some clones in this sample may be carry-over from other donors' samples. The chain's CDR3 is CASSPRGGGATEAFF. CDR3 DNA sequence: TGTGCCAGCAGCCCGAGGGGAGGGGGCGCAACTGAAGCTTTCTTT.